The 18 T cell receptor beta chains below were found in one sample sequenced in a study of T cell responses to AZD1222 COVID-19 vaccine. Sequencing was performed with immunoSEQ multiplex PCR; in TCRdb, only in-frame clones are kept and a portion is missing. The repertoire holds some 130,000 clones, with approximately 83% as singletons. Sequenced here: peripheral blood, sampled on day 0 of AZD1222 vaccination. The receptors were sampled from an adult in good health.

The chain recombines TRBV11-2 with TRBJ1-1, with D unresolved. The CDR3 is 15 residues long. CDR1 is SGHAT, CDR2 FQNNGV, per germline. The V end was cut by 4 bases, the J end by 1 base, with 13 bases between. The CDR3 sequence is CASSYPGVPNTEAFF. CDR3 in DNA: TGTGCCAGCAGCTACCCCGGAGTACCGAACACTGAAGCTTTCTTT.

This rearrangement joins TRBV5-1 to TRBJ2-1, with 10 bases identical to TRBD2. Germline CDR1 is SGHRS and CDR2 is YFSETQ. Trimming removed 0 bases from V and 4 bases from J; junction bases left unmatched: 7. This CDR3 has 17 residues. Here the CDR3 reads CASSLGISGRSYNEQFF. CDR3 nucleotide sequence: TGCGCCAGCAGCTTGGGAATTAGCGGGAGGTCGTACAATGAGCAGTTCTTC.

The chain joins TRBV6-5 to TRBJ1-1; D ambiguous. Germline CDR1 reads MNHEY; CDR2 reads SVGAGI. The CDR3 is made up of 15 amino acids. Trimming removed 7 bases from V and 4 bases from J, with 19 bases in between. As DNA, the CDR3 is TGTGCCAGCAAACTTCAATCCCGTTCTGCCACTGAAGCTTTCTTT. The encoded protein is CASKLQSRSATEAFF.

This chain links TRBV27 with TRBJ2-7, with D tentatively TRBD2 (6 bases). Germline-derived CDR1 and CDR2 are MNHEY and SMNVEV (reference sequence). V shed 6 bases and J shed 4 bases, with 19 bases lying between them. CDR3 length equals 15 residues. CDR3: CASSPTGELVYEQYF. The CDR3 bases are TGTGCCAGCAGCCCCACGGGGGAATTGGTTTACGAGCAGTACTTC.

V and J are TRBV11-2 and TRBJ2-3; 9 bases match TRBD1. Germline lookup yields CDR1 SGHAT and CDR2 FQNNGV. The CDR3 length is 17 residues. V lost 0 bases to trimming and J lost 3 bases; unmatched junction nucleotides: 7. This chain's CDR3 is CASSLDYRGLGTDTQYF. CDR3 DNA: TGTGCCAGCAGCTTAGACTACAGGGGGCTGGGGACAGATACGCAGTATTTT.

Of note for this clone: Its ends do not fully match the called genes, so a read error is possible. This chain connects TRBV27 to TRBJ2-1, with D possibly being TRBD2 (6 bases). This CDR3 contains 12 residues. In germline, CDR1 is MNHEY, CDR2 SMNVEV (reference sequence). CDR3 in DNA: TGTGCCACCAGTTCCTTGGGAGGTGAGCAGTTCTTC. This sequence encodes CATSSLGGEQFF.

The rearrangement links TRBV23-1 to TRBJ1-1; no clear D. TRBV23-1 is known as an ORF, though its function is uncertain. V was clipped by 0 bases and J by 8 bases, with 13 bases between them. This CDR3 has 14 amino acids. The CDR3 DNA reads TGCGCCAGCAGTCAATCCCTCTGTGACGGGGAAGCTTTCTTT. Translation: CASSQSLCDGEAFF.

The rearrangement joins TRBV11-3 to TRBJ1-1; D uncertain. Germline-derived CDR1 and CDR2 are SGHNT and YENEEA. Trimming took 5 bases from V and 0 from J, leaving 7 bases between them. This CDR3 has 13 residues. This CDR3 reads CASSLELNTEAFF. The CDR3 DNA sequence: TGTGCCAGCAGCCTTGAACTGAACACTGAAGCTTTCTTT. Full variable domain (missing parts from reference TRBV11-3 and TRBJ1-1): EAGVVQSPRYKIIEKKQPVAFWCNPISGHNTLYWYLQNLGQGPELLIRYENEEAVDDSQLPKDRFSAERLKGVDSTLKIQPAELGDSAVYLCASSLELNTEAFFGQGTRLTVV.

V and J are TRBV28 and TRBJ2-7, with TRBD1 identical over 8 bases. CDR1 and CDR2 from the germline V gene are MDHEN and SYDVKM. Trimming cost V 6 bases and J 5 bases; bases outside gene matches: 6. This CDR3 has 13 amino acids. The CDR3 loop is CASRPTGADEQYF. CDR3 DNA: TGTGCCAGCAGGCCGACAGGGGCCGACGAGCAGTACTTC.

The table lists this clone with a count of one. The chain links TRBV12-5 to TRBJ2-1, with 13 bases fitting TRBD2. The length of the CDR3 is 23 residues. Germline V lookup: CDR1 LGHNT, CDR2 FRNRAP. Trimming took 0 bases from V and 3 from J; bases not matched to a gene: 20. The CDR3 coding sequence is TGTGCTAGTGGTTTGGTACTGGGACAGGGGGGACTAGCGGGGATCCCCGTCTACAATGAGCAGTTCTTC. It yields the protein CASGLVLGQGGLAGIPVYNEQFF.

V is TRBV6-6 and J is TRBJ1-2; TRBD1 might be the D (5 bases). The CDR3 is 15 residues long. Germline V gives CDR1 MNHNY, CDR2 SVGAGI (reference sequence). Trimming removed 0 bases from V and 13 bases from J, with 21 bases in between. The CDR3 sequence: CASSYSGGESHVTTF. The CDR3 DNA reads as TGTGCCAGCAGTTACTCCGGGGGTGAAAGCCACGTAACCACCTTC.

As to this clone: Additional DNA sequences in this sample encode the identical CDR3. This chain links TRBV7-9 with TRBJ1-1; D is undetermined. Trimming removed 1 base at V and 1 base at J, with 4 bases between. The CDR3 is 13 amino acids. In germline, CDR1 is SEHNR, CDR2 FQNEAQ (reference sequence). CDR3 in DNA: TGTGCCAGCAGCTTAGGGACGAACACTGAAGCTTTCTTT. Protein: CASSLGTNTEAFF. Variable domain in full (rest from reference TRBV7-9 and TRBJ1-1): DTGVSQNPRHKITKRGQNVTFRCDPISEHNRLYWYRQTLGQGPEFLTYFQNEAQLEKSRLLSDRFSAERPKGSFSTLEIQRTEQGDSAMYLCASSLGTNTEAFFGQGTRLTVV.

This clone was observed a handful of times. Written as DNA, the CDR3 is TGTGCCAGCAGTTTAATGCAGAATAATTCACCCCTCCACTTT. It yields the protein CASSLMQNNSPLHF. This chain uses TRBV27 with TRBJ1-6; D unresolved. Per germline, CDR1 MNHEY and CDR2 SMNVEV (reference sequence). The CDR3 is 14 amino acids. The V end lost 2 bases, the J end lost 5 bases, and 7 bases lay between the germline ends.

The CDR3 region is CASTGVDEKLFF. The CDR3 DNA reads as TGTGCCAGTACAGGGGTCGATGAAAAACTGTTTTTT. This sequence joins TRBV19 and TRBJ1-4, with D perhaps matching TRBD1 (6 bases). The CDR3 consists of 12 residues. Germline V gene sequence: CDR1 LNHDA, CDR2 SQIVND (reference sequence). V was shortened by 7 bases and J by 6 bases, with 9 bases between the two germline ends.

The chain uses TRBV5-5 and TRBJ1-1; no reliable D call. V shed 2 bases and J shed 1 base, with 15 bases lying between them. Germline CDR1 reads SGHKS; CDR2 reads YYEKEE (reference sequence). The CDR3 is made up of 16 amino acids. The DNA of the CDR3 is TGTGCCAGCAGCTTTGGGATAAAACTGGAGAACACTGAAGCTTTCTTT. Translation: CASSFGIKLENTEAFF.

The chain combines TRBV2 with TRBJ2-3, with D perhaps matching TRBD1 (6 bases). CDR3 length equals 16 residues. Germline V gene data show CDR1 as SNHLY and CDR2 as FYNNEI. V lost 3 bases and J 5 bases, leaving 18 bases between the germline ends. The CDR3 DNA reads as TGTGCCAGCAGTGACCCGAGGGGGAATCGGAGAGATACGCAGTATTTT. This encodes CASSDPRGNRRDTQYF.

The rearrangement joins TRBV4-1 to TRBJ2-7; 13 nucleotides line up with TRBD2. Trimming removed 4 bases from V and 6 bases from J; junction bases left unmatched: 6. The CDR3 extends over 15 amino acids. Germline values: CDR1 MGHRA, CDR2 YSYEKL. CDR3 DNA sequence: TGCGCCAGCAGCCCCCGGACTAGCGGGAGCTTCGAGCAGTACTTC. This sequence encodes CASSPRTSGSFEQYF.

The J gene is TRBJ1-3, the V gene TRBV7-6; TRBD1 matches 9 bases. This CDR3 comprises 15 residues. With V trimmed by 4 bases and J by 2 bases, 3 bases remained unmatched. Looked up from germline, CDR1 is SGHVS and CDR2 is FNYEAQ. The CDR3 DNA sequence: TGTGCCAGCAGCTCCTGGACAGGGGCTGGAAACACCATATATTTT. Encoded protein: CASSSWTGAGNTIYF.